These 4 T cell receptor beta chains originate from one sample sequenced in a study of shared clonotypes between healthy human individuals. Measured with immunoSEQ multiplex PCR; TCRdb has only the in-frame clones, and not every one. The sample consists of 1,400,000 or so clones, roughly 98.5% of them appearing once. The sample consisted of naive CD4+ T cells sorted from blood. Subset meaning: CD45RA+ positively selected. Receptors were obtained from a man younger than 40 in good health.

In its sample, this clone was seen once. This chain links TRBV4-3 with TRBJ2-1; TRBD2 aligns across 15 bases. This CDR3 region has 21 residues. CDR1 is LGHNA and CDR2 is YSLEER in the germline V gene. After removal of 4 bases from V and 5 bases from J, the junction contained 18 bases not matched to a gene. CDR3 sequence (DNA): TGCGCCAGCAGCCGACGACTAAAGATGAGGACTAGCGGGAGGGCTGACAATGAGCAGTTCTTC. Protein: CASSRRLKMRTSGRADNEQFF.

As for this clone: Other DNA sequences within the sample encode an identical CDR3. J is TRBJ1-5 and V is TRBV7-9; no clear D. The CDR3 has 13 residues. Trimming shortened V by 4 bases and J by 2 bases, and 6 bases separated the two germline ends. The germline V gene has CDR1 SEHNR and CDR2 FQNEAQ (reference sequence). CDR3 sequence (DNA): TGTGCCAGCAGCTCTAGGGGCAATCAGCCCCAGCATTTT. This codes for CASSSRGNQPQHF.

The chain couples TRBV5-5 to TRBJ1-5; no clear D gene. Per the germline V gene, CDR1 is SGHKS and CDR2 is YYEKEE (reference sequence). V was trimmed by 0 bases and J by 5 bases, leaving 9 bases between them. The CDR3 extends over 14 amino acids. The CDR3 spells CASSLAGDDQPQHF. The CDR3 bases are TGTGCCAGCAGCTTGGCCGGGGATGATCAGCCCCAGCATTTT.

This clone has just one count. V and J are TRBV10-3 and TRBJ2-5, with TRBD1 matching over 7 bases. The CDR3 contains 13 residues. Germline V gives CDR1 ENHRY, CDR2 SYGVKD. Unmatched junction bases numbered 5, after V lost 6 bases and J lost 4 bases. CDR3 in DNA: TGTGCCATCAGCGGACAGGCGGGAGAGACCCAGTACTTC. Its translation is CAISGQAGETQYF.